Described below is a single TCR beta chain sequence and its context. Its antigen is as yet unknown. The table came from immunoSEQ multiplex PCR; TCRdb's copy has only in-frame clones and leaves some out. The table lists roughly 95,000 clones, about nine tenths of them singletons. This sample was taken from a study of OX40 agonist ivuxolimab in advanced cancers. Study details: There were three patients with partial responses, one having hepatocellular carcinoma and two cutaneous melanoma.

Study outcomes and limitations: Expanded clones were, on average, more numerous in CD8+ T cells than in CD4+.

Trimming stripped 0 bases from V and 5 bases from J, with 20 bases between. The CDR3 has 18 amino acids. Germline-derived CDR1 and CDR2 are MGHRA and YSYEKL. This clonotype was sampled from an adult with an advanced solid tumor such as melanoma, head and neck, liver or kidney cancer. The starting material was CD4+ or CD8+ T cells sorted from blood, obtained in a trial of the OX40 agonist ivuxolimab. The chain combines TRBV4-1 with TRBJ2-1; a weak D match, TRBD1 (6 bases). The CDR3 sequence is CASSQDFRGQPLHNEQFF. CDR3 DNA: TGCGCCAGCAGCCAAGATTTTAGGGGACAACCCTTACACAATGAGCAGTTCTTC.